The 9 T cell receptor beta chains below come from one sample, sequenced in a study of blood T cell repertoires in COVID-19 (dated by TCRdb to 2018 to 2021). Receptor amplification or capture employed the immunoSEQ multiplex PCR assay. TCRdb's version of the immuneACCESS table is confined to in-frame rearrangements and falls short of the full clone set. An unresolved V gene accounts for under half of the shortfall where checked; the remainder is of unknown origin. Across this sample there are 95,000 to 120,000 clones, with just over 70% seen only once. Around 1.9% of the sample belongs to the ten largest clones. The material sequenced was peripheral blood. The receptors come from a woman aged 40 to 50 with acute or convalescent COVID-19.

This chain joins TRBV18 and TRBJ1-4; D unclear. The CDR3 totals 13 residues. Germline loops: CDR1 KGHSH, CDR2 LQKENI. Trimming removed 3 bases at V and 8 bases at J, with 10 bases between. The CDR3 is CASSPQEGEKLFF. The CDR3 DNA reads TGTGCCAGCTCACCTCAGGAAGGAGAAAAACTGTTTTTT.

This clone was detected once. J is TRBJ2-7 and V is TRBV19, with D maybe TRBD1 (6 bases). The CDR3 length is 13 residues. V lost 6 bases, J lost 0 bases, and 9 bases lay in between. Germline V CDR1 and CDR2: LNHDA, SQIVND (reference sequence). Written as DNA, the CDR3 is TGTGCCAGTAGCAAGGGGGTCTCCTACGAGCAGTACTTC. Its translation: CASSKGVSYEQYF.

This clone occurred many times. Other DNA sequences within the sample encode an identical CDR3. The J gene is TRBJ2-7, the V gene TRBV5-4; a weak D match, TRBD1 (6 bases). V was shortened by 1 base and J by 1 base, with 6 bases between the two germline ends. The germline CDR1 and CDR2 sequences are SGHNT and YYREEE (reference sequence). The CDR3 loop spans 13 amino acids. This CDR3 reads CASSLTGSYEQYF. CDR3 nucleotide sequence: TGTGCCAGCAGCTTGACAGGGTCCTACGAGCAGTACTTC.

This clone has more than one count but fewer than ten. J is TRBJ1-1 and V is TRBV7-2; 10 positions match TRBD1. Germline V gene lookup returns CDR1 SGHTA and CDR2 FQGNSA. J gave up 5 bases and V 2 bases, and 5 bases lay outside the gene matches. The CDR3 has 15 residues. CDR3 DNA sequence: TGTGCCAGCAGCTTACCGGGACAGGGGAGGACTGAAGCTTTCTTT. It translates to CASSLPGQGRTEAFF.

V and J are TRBV5-6 and TRBJ1-4; D might be TRBD1 (5 bases). Trimming removed 0 bases at V and 6 bases at J, with 21 bases between. This CDR3 contains 18 residues. Germline CDR1 and CDR2: SGHDT and YYEEEE. The CDR3 sequence: CASSLDRPPSPADEKLFF. The CDR3 nucleotides are TGTGCCAGCAGCTTGGACAGGCCCCCTTCCCCCGCAGATGAAAAACTGTTTTTT. The entire variable domain, with the rest obtained from reference TRBV5-6 and TRBJ1-4, is as follows: DAGVTQSPTHLIKTRGQQVTLRCSPKSGHDTVSWYQQALGQGPQFIFQYYEEEERQRGNFPDRFSGHQFPNYSSELNVNALLLGDSALYLCASSLDRPPSPADEKLFFGSGTQLSVL.

V is TRBV6-6 and J is TRBJ2-7, with TRBD1 as a possible D gene (7 bases). V lost 6 bases and J 6 bases, leaving 15 bases between the germline ends. Germline values: CDR1 MNHNY, CDR2 SVGAGI (reference sequence). This CDR3 is 13 amino acids long. DNA of the CDR3: TGTGCCAGCAGGGCAGGGGGGCTCAGCGAGCAGTACTTC. It encodes CASRAGGLSEQYF.

The rearrangement links TRBV28 to TRBJ1-2; tentatively, D is TRBD1 (6 bases). Germline V CDR1 and CDR2: MDHEN, SYDVKM. The CDR3 has 16 residues. V lost 7 bases, J lost 3 bases, and 21 bases lay in between. CDR3: CASTTGGAPSDYGYTF. The CDR3 region has the DNA TGTGCCAGCACCACTGGGGGGGCCCCATCTGACTATGGCTACACCTTC.

The rearrangement links TRBV28 to TRBJ1-1; 8 nucleotides match TRBD1. J was trimmed by 0 bases and V by 5 bases; bases with no gene match: 8. In germline, CDR1 is MDHEN, CDR2 SYDVKM. This CDR3 comprises 16 residues. The CDR3 spells CASSLGTGNMNTEAFF. CDR3 bases: TGTGCCAGCAGTCTCGGGACAGGCAACATGAACACTGAAGCTTTCTTT.

The chain carries TRBV11-2 and TRBJ2-2; TRBD2 might be the D (6 bases). The CDR3 sequence is 16 residues long. CDR1 and CDR2 from the germline V gene are SGHAT and FQNNGV. Trimming removed 3 bases at V and 2 bases at J, with 13 bases between. The CDR3 bases are TGTGCCAGCAGCTTGGATGCGGGGCTAAACACCGGGGAGCTGTTTTTT. Amino acids: CASSLDAGLNTGELFF.